This T cell receptor (beta chain) appears in the sequencing data of a study of blood T cells in healthy people across ages. V trimming: 2 bases; J trimming: 6 bases; junction bases outside the gene matches: 4. The CDR3 loop spans 14 amino acids. CDR1 MNHEY and CDR2 SMNVEV come from the germline V gene (reference sequence). Points on this clonotype: Its antigen is not known.

Broader study findings: When set beside aged donors, long-lived donors presented more naive CD4+ cells and higher diversity. TCR beta diversity tracked closely with naive T cell percentage.

It was with a sample-barcoded 5' primer and a J-beta primer mix that a second PCR of roughly 7 to 12 cycles was run. A template-switch adaptor containing 12 random nucleotides labeled each cDNA molecule. TCRdb called the 5' RACE reads again in MiXCR, with one record for every CDR3 protein. The sample records under 950,000 distinct CDR3 sequences, 22% being singletons. The sequence came from a man aged 65 to 85 in good health. The chain has TRBV27 and TRBJ2-5; 9 bases are shared with TRBD1. The sample taken for sequencing was blood. The CDR3 DNA sequence: TGTGCCAGCAGTTTAAGGACAGGGGAGAAGACCCAGTACTTC. Its translation: CASSLRTGEKTQYF.